The next 8 T cell receptor beta chains were all read from a single sample in a study of Ad26.COV2.S vaccination and SARS-CoV-2 variants. Treatment denoted: 19 received Ad26.COV2.S at low or high dose, single or two shots; about 5 received placebo; per-sample allocation not given. Day 63 following the first vaccine or placebo injection was when the samples were taken. Some clones are missing from TCRdb's copy, which holds only in-frame ones; the method was immunoSEQ multiplex PCR. The sample comprises about 460,000 clones, 89% of which are singletons, and under 2% rests with the top ten. Sequences were derived from peripheral blood, sampled in a trial of Ad26.COV2.S vaccine versus placebo. The receptors here all came from a person between 18 and 59 years old who received the Ad26.COV2.S COVID-19 vaccine or a placebo.

This CDR3 reads CASSYRTSGRAGRGFYEQYF. The DNA for the CDR3 is TGTGCCAGCAGTTACCGGACTAGCGGGAGGGCAGGGAGGGGTTTTTACGAGCAGTACTTC. J is TRBJ2-7 and V is TRBV27, with 15 bases identical to TRBD2. V was clipped by 4 bases and J by 4 bases; unmatched bases: 17. The CDR3 contains 20 residues. Germline CDR1 is MNHEY and CDR2 is SMNVEV (reference sequence).

V is TRBV12-3 or TRBV12-4 and J is TRBJ2-1; the D gene is possibly TRBD2 (5 bases). V was trimmed by 3 bases and J by 10 bases, leaving 7 bases between them. This CDR3 comprises 11 residues. The CDR3 sequence: CASSLRVEQFF. The CDR3 DNA reads as TGTGCCAGCAGTTTGAGGGTCGAGCAGTTCTTC.

The chain employs TRBV4-3 and TRBJ1-3; D gene unclear. This CDR3 is 16 amino acids long. Germline values: CDR1 LGHNA, CDR2 YSLEER. Trimming removed 2 bases from V and 1 base from J, with 12 bases in between. The CDR3 DNA reads as TGCGCCAGCAGCCAATCCCCTGCCGAGTCTGGAAACACCATATATTTT. Its protein product is CASSQSPAESGNTIYF.

The CDR3 region is CASPSPIEQFF. The CDR3 nucleotides read TGTGCCAGCCCCTCCCCTATTGAGCAGTTCTTC. The V and J genes are TRBV7-9 and TRBJ2-1; no clear D gene. The CDR3 sequence is 11 residues long. Trimming took off 8 bases at V and 9 bases at J, with 11 bases between the two ends. The germline gives CDR1 SEHNR, CDR2 FQNEAQ (reference sequence).

Concerning this clone: This same CDR3 is encoded by further DNA sequences in the sample. The chain combines TRBV5-1 with TRBJ2-1; 10 nucleotides line up with TRBD2. In germline, CDR1 is SGHRS, CDR2 YFSETQ. V shed 0 bases, J shed 7 bases, and the junction held 4 bases outside the gene matches. CDR3 length equals 15 residues. The CDR3 region has the DNA TGCGCCAGCAGCTTGGTATCTAGCGGGAGTAATGAGCAGTTCTTC. It codes for CASSLVSSGSNEQFF.

This chain links TRBV7-8 with TRBJ2-1, with TRBD2 identical over 11 bases. CDR3 size: 18 residues. Per the germline V gene, CDR1 is SGHVS and CDR2 is FQNEAQ. Germline trimming cut 4 bases from V and 7 bases from J; bases unmatched to any gene: 15. The CDR3 protein is CASSYREGSGRVGNEQFF. DNA of the CDR3: TGTGCCAGCAGCTACCGGGAGGGTAGCGGGAGGGTAGGTAATGAGCAGTTCTTC.

The rearrangement links TRBV5-4 to TRBJ1-1; TRBD1 is a possible D gene (6 bases). CDR3 size: 14 residues. V lost 4 bases and J 0 bases, leaving 10 bases between the germline ends. Germline CDR1 reads SGHNT; CDR2 reads YYREEE (reference sequence). The DNA for the CDR3 is TGTGCCAGCAGCCCCGGGACAATGAACACTGAAGCTTTCTTT. As protein: CASSPGTMNTEAFF.

The chain couples TRBV11-2 to TRBJ2-4, with D perhaps being TRBD1 or TRBD2 (5 bases each). Germline CDR1 and CDR2: SGHAT and FQNNGV. Between the trimmed V and J ends, which lost 7 bases and 4 bases, there was a span of 14 bases. The CDR3 spans 14 residues. The CDR3 reads CASTTGDGKNIQYF. CDR3 bases: TGTGCCAGCACCACCGGGGACGGGAAAAACATTCAGTACTTC.